This T cell receptor (beta chain) was found in a study of blood T cells in healthy people across ages. Each sample gave at least 6 million isolated PBMCs. Germline values: CDR1 LGHNA, CDR2 YSLEER. The V and J ends lost 0 bases and 8 bases, in that order; junction bases with no gene match: 12. The CDR3 has 17 residues. It was with a sample-barcoded 5' primer and a J-beta primer mix that a second PCR of roughly 7 to 11 cycles was run. Every single cDNA molecule received a tag from a template-switch adaptor with 12 random nucleotides. A single record per CDR3 protein comes from TCRdb applying MiXCR to the 5' RACE reads. Among 1.5 million to 2 million distinct CDR3 sequences listed, 49% were seen once.

The TCR comes from a woman in her thirties or forties in good health. The chain carries TRBV4-3 and TRBJ2-1; TRBD2 agrees at 8 bases. Sequences were obtained from blood. The CDR3 DNA reads as TGCGCCAGCAGCCAAGAAGTAACGGGACTAGGAGTCGATGAGCAGTTCTTC. This sequence encodes CASSQEVTGLGVDEQFF.